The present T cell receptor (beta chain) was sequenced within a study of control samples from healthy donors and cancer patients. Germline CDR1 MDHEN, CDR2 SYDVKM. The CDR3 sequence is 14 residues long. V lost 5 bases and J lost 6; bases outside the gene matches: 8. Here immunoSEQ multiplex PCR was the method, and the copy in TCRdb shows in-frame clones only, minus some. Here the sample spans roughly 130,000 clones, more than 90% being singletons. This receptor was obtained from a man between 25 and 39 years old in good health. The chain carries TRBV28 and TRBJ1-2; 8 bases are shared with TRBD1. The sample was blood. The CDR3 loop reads CASSAPTGGHGYTF. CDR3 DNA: TGTGCCAGCAGTGCCCCCACAGGGGGTCATGGCTACACCTTC.